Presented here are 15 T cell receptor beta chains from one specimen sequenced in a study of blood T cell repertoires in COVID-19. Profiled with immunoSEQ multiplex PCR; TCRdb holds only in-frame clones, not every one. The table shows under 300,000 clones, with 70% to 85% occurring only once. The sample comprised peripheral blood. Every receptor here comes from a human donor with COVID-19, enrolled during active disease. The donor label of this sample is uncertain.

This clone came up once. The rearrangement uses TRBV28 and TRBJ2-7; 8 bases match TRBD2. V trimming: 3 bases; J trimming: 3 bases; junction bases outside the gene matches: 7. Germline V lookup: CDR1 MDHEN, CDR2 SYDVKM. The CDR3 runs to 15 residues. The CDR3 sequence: CASSLGGSGSYEQYF. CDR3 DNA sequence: TGTGCCAGCAGTTTGGGGGGGAGCGGGAGCTACGAGCAGTACTTC.

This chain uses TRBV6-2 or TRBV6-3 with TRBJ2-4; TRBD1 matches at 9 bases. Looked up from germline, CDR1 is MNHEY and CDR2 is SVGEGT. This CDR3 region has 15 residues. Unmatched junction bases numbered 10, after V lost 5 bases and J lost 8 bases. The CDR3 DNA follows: TGTGCCAGCAGTCAAACGGACAGGGGCTGGGACATTCAGTACTTC. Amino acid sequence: CASSQTDRGWDIQYF.

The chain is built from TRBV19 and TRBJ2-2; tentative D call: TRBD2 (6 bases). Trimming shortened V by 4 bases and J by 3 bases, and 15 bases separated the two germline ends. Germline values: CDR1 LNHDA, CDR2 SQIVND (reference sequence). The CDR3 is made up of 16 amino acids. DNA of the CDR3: TGTGCCAGTAGTACCCTTGGGGAGCGGGACACCGGGGAGCTGTTTTTT. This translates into CASSTLGERDTGELFF.

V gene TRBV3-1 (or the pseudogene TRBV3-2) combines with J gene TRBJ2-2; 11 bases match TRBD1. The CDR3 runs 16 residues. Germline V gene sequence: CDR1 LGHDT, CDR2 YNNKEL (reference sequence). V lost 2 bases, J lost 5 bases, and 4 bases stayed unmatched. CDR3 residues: CASSQQGQGVTGELFF. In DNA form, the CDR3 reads TGTGCCAGCAGCCAACAGGGACAGGGGGTGACCGGGGAGCTGTTTTTT.

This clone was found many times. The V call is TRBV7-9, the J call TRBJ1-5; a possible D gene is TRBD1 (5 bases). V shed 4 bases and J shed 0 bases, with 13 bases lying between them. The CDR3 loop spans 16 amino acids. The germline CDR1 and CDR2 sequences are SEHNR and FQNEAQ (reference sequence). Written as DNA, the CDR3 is TGTGCCAGCAGCTCCGGGCGGGGGGGTAGCAATCAGCCCCAGCATTTT. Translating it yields CASSSGRGGSNQPQHF.

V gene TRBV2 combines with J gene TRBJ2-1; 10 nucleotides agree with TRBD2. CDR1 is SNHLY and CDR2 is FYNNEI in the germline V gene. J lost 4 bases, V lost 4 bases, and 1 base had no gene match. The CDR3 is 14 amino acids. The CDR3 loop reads CASSATSGYNEQFF. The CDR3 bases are TGTGCCAGCAGTGCGACTAGCGGGTACAATGAGCAGTTCTTC.

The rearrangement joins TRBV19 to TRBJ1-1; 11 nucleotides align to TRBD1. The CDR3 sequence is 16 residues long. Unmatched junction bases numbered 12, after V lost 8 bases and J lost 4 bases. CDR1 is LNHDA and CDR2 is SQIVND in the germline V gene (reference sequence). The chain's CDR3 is CASERGTGGRGTEAFF. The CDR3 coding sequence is TGTGCCAGTGAAAGAGGGACAGGGGGTCGGGGCACTGAAGCTTTCTTT.

Here the CDR3 DNA reads TGTGCCAGCAGGAGGACAGGGTTGGGGGAAAAACTGTTTTTT. Its protein is CASRRTGLGEKLFF. The V call is TRBV6-5, the J call TRBJ1-4, with 8 nucleotides matching TRBD1. V lost 6 bases, J lost 8 bases, and 8 bases stayed unmatched. The CDR3 consists of 14 residues. Germline CDR1 is MNHEY and CDR2 is SVGAGI.

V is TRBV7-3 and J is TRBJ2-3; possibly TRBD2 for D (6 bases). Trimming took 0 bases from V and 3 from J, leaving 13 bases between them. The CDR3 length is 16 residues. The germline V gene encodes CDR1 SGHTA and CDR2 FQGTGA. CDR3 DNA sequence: TGTGCCAGCAGCTTAACGAGGAACGGGAGAACAGATACGCAGTATTTT. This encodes CASSLTRNGRTDTQYF.

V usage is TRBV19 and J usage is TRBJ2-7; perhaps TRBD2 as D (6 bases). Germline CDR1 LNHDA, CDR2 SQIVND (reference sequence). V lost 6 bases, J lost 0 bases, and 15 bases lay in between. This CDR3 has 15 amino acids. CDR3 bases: TGTGCCAGTAGCCCTCGGGCGGGAAGCTCCTACGAGCAGTACTTC. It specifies CASSPRAGSSYEQYF. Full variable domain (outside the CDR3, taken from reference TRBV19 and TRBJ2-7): DGGITQSPKYLFRKEGQNVTLSCEQNLNHDAMYWYRQDPGQGLRLIYYSQIVNDFQKGDIAEGYSVSREKKESFPLTVTSAQKNPTAFYLCASSPRAGSSYEQYFGPGTRLTVT.

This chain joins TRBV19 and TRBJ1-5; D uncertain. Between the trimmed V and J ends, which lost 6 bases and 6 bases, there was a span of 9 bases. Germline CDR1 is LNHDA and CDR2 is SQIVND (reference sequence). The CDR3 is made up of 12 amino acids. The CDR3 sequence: CASSHGGQPQHF. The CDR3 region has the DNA TGTGCCAGTAGCCACGGAGGTCAGCCCCAGCATTTT.

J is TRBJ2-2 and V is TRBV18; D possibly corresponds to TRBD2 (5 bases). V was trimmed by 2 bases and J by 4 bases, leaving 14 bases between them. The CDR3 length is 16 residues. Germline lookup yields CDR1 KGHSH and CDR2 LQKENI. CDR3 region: CASSPRGSARTGELFF. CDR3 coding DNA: TGTGCCAGCTCACCAAGAGGGAGCGCGCGCACCGGGGAGCTGTTTTTT.

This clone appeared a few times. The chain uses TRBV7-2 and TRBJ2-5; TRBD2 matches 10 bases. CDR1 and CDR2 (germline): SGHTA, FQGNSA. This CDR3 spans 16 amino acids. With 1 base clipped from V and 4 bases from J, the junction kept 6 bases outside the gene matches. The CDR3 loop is CASSLVTGLAAETQYF. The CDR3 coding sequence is TGTGCCAGCAGCTTAGTGACAGGACTAGCGGCAGAGACCCAGTACTTC.

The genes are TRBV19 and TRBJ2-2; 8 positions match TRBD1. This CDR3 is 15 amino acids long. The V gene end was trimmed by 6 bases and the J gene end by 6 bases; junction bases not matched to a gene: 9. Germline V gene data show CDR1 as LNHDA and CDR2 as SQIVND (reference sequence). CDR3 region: CASRMDREVAGELFF. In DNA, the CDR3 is TGTGCCAGTAGGATGGACAGGGAAGTTGCCGGGGAGCTGTTTTTT.

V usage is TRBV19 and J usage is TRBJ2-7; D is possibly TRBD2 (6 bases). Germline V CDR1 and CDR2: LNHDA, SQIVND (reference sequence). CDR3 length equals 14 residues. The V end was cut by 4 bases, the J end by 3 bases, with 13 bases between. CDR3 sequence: CASSNSRGNYEQYF. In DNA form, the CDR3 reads TGTGCCAGTAGTAACTCCCGGGGGAACTACGAGCAGTACTTC.